This TCR beta chain was captured by sequencing in a study of response to subunit inactivated influenza vaccine (dated by TCRdb to the late 2010s). Turning to the overall study: Deep quantitative profiling of the T cell receptor repertoire was used in the study to follow responses to a trivalent subunit inactivated influenza vaccine.

The method behind the library was RT-PCR. The sequencing machine was an Illumina HiSeq 2500. TCRdb reanalyzed the raw reads on its own, using fastp at Q25 for trimming and MiXCR for clone calling, and kept in-frame beta chains. Under each unique CDR3 protein, matching rows form one entry showing the most common genes and DNA. Across this sample there are about 520,000 distinct CDR3 sequences, with over 9.5% seen only once. The top ten clones comprise 12% of the sample. The CDR3 measures 16 amino acids from cysteine to phenylalanine. Only the CDR3 part of the read is kept: 48 bases, read in frame from the first base. Ends trimmed: V by 5 bases, J by 7 bases; bases unmatched to a gene: 14. CDR1 SEHNR and CDR2 FQNEAQ were looked up in the germline V gene (reference sequence). Turning to this clonotype: This receptor's antigen is unknown. No base quality values were provided; no much bigger clone lies one nucleotide off.

Read against the paper, the sample's time point label means: 45 days after influenza vaccine administration. Overall study results and their limits: According to the authors, only a limited number of new T cells may be recruited by each seasonal influenza vaccination.

The starting material was PBMCs from blood, obtained roughly 48 days after vaccination. The sequence derives from a man aged 50-60 years who received an inactivated influenza vaccine. Donor details come from another sample of the same person, matched by shared clones. The rearrangement combines TRBV7-9 with TRBJ2-1, and 7 bases in between align with TRBD1. The CDR3 corresponds to CASSPSVKGAKNEQFF. Read as DNA, the sequence is TGTGCCAGCAGCCCCTCGGTGAAGGGGGCAAAGAATGAGCAGTTCTTC.